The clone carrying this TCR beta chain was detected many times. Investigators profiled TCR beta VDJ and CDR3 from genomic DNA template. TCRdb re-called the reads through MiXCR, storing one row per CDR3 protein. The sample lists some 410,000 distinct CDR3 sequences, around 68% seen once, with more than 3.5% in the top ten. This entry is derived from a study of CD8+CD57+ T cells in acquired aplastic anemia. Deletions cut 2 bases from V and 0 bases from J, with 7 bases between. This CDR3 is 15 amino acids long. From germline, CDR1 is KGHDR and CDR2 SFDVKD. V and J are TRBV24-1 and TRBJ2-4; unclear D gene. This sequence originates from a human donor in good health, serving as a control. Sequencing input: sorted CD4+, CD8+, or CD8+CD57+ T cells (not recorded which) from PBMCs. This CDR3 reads CATSDSQLAKNIQYF. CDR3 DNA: TGTGCCACCAGTGATTCGCAGCTAGCCAAAAACATTCAGTACTTC.